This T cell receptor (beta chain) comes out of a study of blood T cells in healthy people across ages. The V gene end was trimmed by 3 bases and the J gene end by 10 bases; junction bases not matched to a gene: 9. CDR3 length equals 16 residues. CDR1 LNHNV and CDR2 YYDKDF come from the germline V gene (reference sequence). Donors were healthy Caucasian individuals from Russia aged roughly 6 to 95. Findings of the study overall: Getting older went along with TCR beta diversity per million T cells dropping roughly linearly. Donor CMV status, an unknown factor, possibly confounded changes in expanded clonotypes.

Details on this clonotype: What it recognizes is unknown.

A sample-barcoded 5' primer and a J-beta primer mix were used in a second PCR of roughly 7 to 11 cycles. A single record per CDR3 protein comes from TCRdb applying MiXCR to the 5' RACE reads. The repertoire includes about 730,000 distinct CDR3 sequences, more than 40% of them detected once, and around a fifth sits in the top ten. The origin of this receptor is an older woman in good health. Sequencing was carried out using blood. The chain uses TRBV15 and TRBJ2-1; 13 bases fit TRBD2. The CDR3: CATSRPGLAGNYEQFF. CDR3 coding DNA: TGTGCCACCAGCAGGCCGGGACTAGCGGGGAACTACGAGCAGTTCTTC.